Listed here are 27 T cell receptor beta chains from one sample, sequenced in a study of CD8 T cells in ankylosing spondylitis. Study-wide findings and caveats: A motif of eight or nine highly homologous TCR beta variants was seen as apparently characteristic of ankylosing spondylitis blood.

These receptors have no known antigen. TCRdb reprocessed the 5' RACE reads via MiXCR and lists one record per CDR3 protein. The data hold hundreds of thousands of distinct CDR3 sequences, with about a sixth observed a single time. Material: blood, either unsorted or a sorted T cell fraction (not recorded which). The receptors come from a male donor with ankylosing spondylitis.

CDR3 protein: CSARGTWGEQYF. CDR3 DNA sequence: TGCAGTGCTAGAGGAACTTGGGGCGAGCAGTACTTC. This rearrangement joins TRBV20-1 to TRBJ2-7; D gene ambiguous. This CDR3 contains 12 residues. Trimming took 1 base from V and 6 from J, leaving 10 bases between them. Germline CDR1 and CDR2: DFQATT and SNEGSKA (reference sequence).

The chain links TRBV25-1 to TRBJ2-2; maybe TRBD1 (5 bases). Between the trimmed V and J ends, which lost 8 bases and 7 bases, there was a span of 11 bases. The CDR3 has 12 amino acids. The V gene's germline CDR1 is MGHDK and CDR2 SYGVNS. CDR3 sequence (DNA): TGTGCCAGCCTCGGTAGGGGCGGGGAGCTGTTTTTT. Its translation: CASLGRGGELFF. The full variable domain, its missing parts supplied by reference TRBV25-1 and TRBJ2-2, is EADIYQTPRYLVIGTGKKITLECSQTMGHDKMYWYQQDPGMELHLIHYSYGVNSTEKGDLSSESTVSRIRTEHFPLTLESARPSHTSQYLCASLGRGGELFFGEGSRLTVL.

This clonotype was seen a handful of times. The rearrangement joins TRBV4-1 to TRBJ2-5; TRBD2 agrees at 10 bases. Per the germline V gene, CDR1 is MGHRA and CDR2 is YSYEKL. The CDR3 sequence is 19 residues long. V trimming: 1 base; J trimming: 2 bases; junction bases outside the gene matches: 13. DNA of the CDR3: TGCGCCAGCAGCCAAGGAGCTAGCGGGAGTTTAAGCTTACAAGAGACCCAGTACTTC. Protein product: CASSQGASGSLSLQETQYF.

The chain carries TRBV7-8 and TRBJ2-7; 10 bases agree with TRBD2. Trimming took 1 base from V and 4 from J; bases not matched to a gene: 7. The CDR3 totals 16 residues. Germline V lookup: CDR1 SGHVS, CDR2 FQNEAQ. CDR3 loop: CASSLVRASGSYEQYF. The CDR3 bases are TGTGCCAGCAGCTTAGTCAGAGCTAGCGGGAGTTACGAGCAGTACTTC.

This clonotype was counted a few times. The V call is TRBV11-2, the J call TRBJ1-2; D gene uncertain. Per the germline V gene, CDR1 is SGHAT and CDR2 is FQNNGV. The CDR3 has 15 residues. V lost 0 bases and J 4 bases, leaving 12 bases between the germline ends. The CDR3 here is CASSLDLPTVYGYTF. The CDR3 DNA follows: TGTGCCAGCAGCTTAGATCTACCTACAGTCTATGGCTACACCTTC.

V gene TRBV15 combines with J gene TRBJ2-1; tentative D call: TRBD2 (6 bases). CDR3 length equals 13 residues. Germline V lookup: CDR1 LNHNV, CDR2 YYDKDF (reference sequence). Trimming removed 3 bases from V and 10 bases from J, with 13 bases in between. The CDR3 DNA is TGTGCCACCAGCAGGGCGGGGTGGGAGGAGCAGTTCTTC. This gives the protein CATSRAGWEEQFF. Based on the CDR3 plus reference TRBV15 and TRBJ2-1, the full variable domain is DAMVIQNPRYQVTQFGKPVTLSCSQTLNHNVMYWYQQKSSQAPKLLFHYYDKDFNNEADTPDNFQSRRPNTSFCFLDIRSPGLGDTAMYLCATSRAGWEEQFFGPGTRLTVL.

The V and J genes are TRBV6-1 and TRBJ1-2, with D possibly TRBD1 on 6 matching bases. Trimming removed 6 bases from V and 2 bases from J, with 16 bases in between. Germline CDR1 MNHNS, CDR2 SASEGT. The CDR3 has 15 amino acids. The DNA for the CDR3 is TGTGCCAGCAGAGGACGGACAGAAGGAAACTATGGCTACACCTTC. It translates to CASRGRTEGNYGYTF.

This clonotype was seen more than once but under ten times. The chain has TRBV4-1 and TRBJ2-1, with D possibly TRBD1 on 5 matching bases. Looked up from germline, CDR1 is MGHRA and CDR2 is YSYEKL. The CDR3 consists of 17 residues. V was cut by 4 bases and J by 12 bases, with 28 bases left in between. CDR3 DNA: TGCGCCAGCAGCCTGGGGCCAGGGTACGAAGACTCTGGTTTGCAGTTCTTC. Amino acids: CASSLGPGYEDSGLQFF.

At least ten counts were recorded for this clonotype. The chain uses TRBV28 and TRBJ2-1; 8 positions agree with TRBD2. This CDR3 region has 16 residues. Trimming cost V 6 bases and J 6 bases; bases outside gene matches: 13. Germline loops: CDR1 MDHEN, CDR2 SYDVKM. The CDR3 nucleotides read TGTGCCAGCAGCCCCCGGCCCGGACTAGCTTTCAATGAGCAGTTCTTC. Its translation is CASSPRPGLAFNEQFF.

V usage is TRBV28 and J usage is TRBJ1-5; 10 nucleotides match TRBD1. With V trimmed by 11 bases and J by 2 bases, 9 bases remained unmatched. Germline values: CDR1 MDHEN, CDR2 SYDVKM. CDR3 length equals 15 residues. CDR3 bases: TGTGCCGCGACAGACAGGGGGCGAGGCAATCAGCCCCAGCATTTT. Translating it yields CAATDRGRGNQPQHF. The variable domain in full, with the rest retrieved from reference TRBV28 and TRBJ1-5, is DVKVTQSSRYLVKRTGEKVFLECVQDMDHENMFWYRQDPGLGLRLIYFSYDVKMKEKGDIPEGYSVSREKKERFSLILESASTNQTSMYLCAATDRGRGNQPQHFGDGTRLSIL.

The sample holds a few counts of this clonotype. The chain carries TRBV6-2 or TRBV6-3 and TRBJ2-3; 8 bases line up with TRBD2. Losses at the gene ends were 2 bases for V and 2 bases for J; bases not matched to a gene: 9. The CDR3 extends over 17 amino acids. CDR1 MNHEY and CDR2 SVGEGT come from the germline V gene. The CDR3 DNA follows: TGTGCCAGCAGTTACCCAACTAGCGGCTCCCCCACAGATACGCAGTATTTT. Protein: CASSYPTSGSPTDTQYF.

The table lists this clonotype with a few counts. The gene calls are TRBV12-3 or TRBV12-4 and TRBJ1-2, with a tentative D call TRBD1 (6 bases). Trimming shortened V by 1 base and J by 4 bases, and 19 bases separated the two germline ends. This CDR3 is 17 amino acids long. Written as DNA, the CDR3 is TGTGCCAGCAGTTTAGAGGGGCCACAGGGATGGCTCTATGGCTACACCTTC. Translation gives CASSLEGPQGWLYGYTF.

V usage is TRBV29-1 and J usage is TRBJ2-2; no clear D. V was clipped by 4 bases and J by 0 bases, with 9 bases between them. The CDR3 has 14 residues. Germline loops: CDR1 SQVTM, CDR2 ANQGSEA. In DNA, the CDR3 is TGCAGCGTTGTTGGGTCGGCGAACACCGGGGAGCTGTTTTTT. Protein product: CSVVGSANTGELFF.

This clonotype was picked up a small number of times. The chain uses TRBV4-1 and TRBJ2-2, with D unresolved. The CDR3 runs 15 residues. Germline assignment: CDR1 MGHRA and CDR2 YSYEKL. V lost 1 base, J lost 6 bases, and 12 bases lay in between. Here the CDR3 DNA reads TGCGCCAGCAGCCAAGTTGACGGTGGGCCCGGGGAGCTGTTTTTT. This sequence encodes CASSQVDGGPGELFF.

The CDR3: CASSLRAGGTEAFF. As DNA, the CDR3 is TGTGCCAGCAGCTTAAGGGCAGGGGGGACTGAAGCTTTCTTT. J is TRBJ1-1 and V is TRBV7-8; 7 bases are a match to TRBD1. V was pared by 2 bases and J by 5 bases, with 5 bases of the junction left unmatched. CDR1 is SGHVS, CDR2 FQNEAQ, per germline. The length of the CDR3 is 14 residues.

The chain recombines TRBV2 with TRBJ2-1; 8 nucleotides match TRBD2. Germline CDR1 reads SNHLY; CDR2 reads FYNNEI. The CDR3 is 17 residues long. V dropped 8 bases and J dropped 8; count of bases not matched to a gene: 20. Written as DNA, the CDR3 is TGTGCCAGCTCGAGGGTACCGGGACTAGATTATTTCGATGAGCAGTTCTTC. Encoded protein: CASSRVPGLDYFDEQFF.

This rearrangement joins TRBV13 to TRBJ2-7; tentatively, D is TRBD2 (5 bases). Germline V lookup: CDR1 PRHDT, CDR2 FYEKMQ (reference sequence). Trimming left V 5 bases short and J 3 bases short, with 11 bases between. The CDR3 runs to 13 residues. The CDR3 protein is CASSGNRDYEQYF. As DNA, the CDR3 is TGTGCCAGCAGCGGCAACCGGGACTACGAGCAGTACTTC.

This clonotype was recorded only once. The chain links TRBV4-2 to TRBJ2-2; perhaps TRBD2 as D (6 bases). Germline lookup yields CDR1 LGHNA and CDR2 YNFKEQ. Deletions cut 2 bases from V and 1 base from J, with 14 bases between. The CDR3 length is 17 residues. CDR3 in amino acids: CASSQLRDFMNTGELFF. In DNA form, the CDR3 reads TGTGCCAGCAGCCAACTCCGGGACTTTATGAACACCGGGGAGCTGTTTTTT.

The CDR3 loop reads CASSSGGGSNQETQYF. The CDR3 DNA reads TGTGCCAGCAGTTCTGGGGGGGGTTCTAACCAAGAGACCCAGTACTTC. The chain recombines TRBV6-5 with TRBJ2-5; 7 bases agree with TRBD2. Trimming took 4 bases from V and 0 from J; bases not matched to a gene: 8. The CDR3 covers 16 residues. The germline CDR1 and CDR2 sequences are MNHEY and SVGAGI.

This clonotype was recorded a few times. V is TRBV7-9 and J is TRBJ2-5, with D unresolved. Germline CDR1 and CDR2: SEHNR and FQNEAQ (reference sequence). The length of the CDR3 is 14 residues. The V end was cut by 5 bases, the J end by 3 bases, with 13 bases between. The CDR3 nucleotides are TGTGCCAGCAGCGACCGACAAGGAGAAGAGACCCAGTACTTC. Translation: CASSDRQGEETQYF.

J is TRBJ1-4 and V is TRBV7-6, with D possibly TRBD1 on 5 matching bases. This CDR3 spans 13 amino acids. Germline-derived CDR1 and CDR2 are SGHVS and FNYEAQ. Trimming took 5 bases from V and 2 from J, leaving 6 bases between them. CDR3 region: CASSRDTNEKLFF. The CDR3 DNA is TGTGCCAGCAGCCGGGACACTAATGAAAAACTGTTTTTT.

This clonotype was recorded a few times. This chain uses TRBV28 with TRBJ2-5; 8 nucleotides line up with TRBD2. The CDR3 sequence is 14 residues long. The germline V gene encodes CDR1 MDHEN and CDR2 SYDVKM. V dropped 3 bases and J dropped 5; count of bases not matched to a gene: 5. The CDR3 DNA sequence: TGTGCCAGCAGTTTGGGGACTAGGGGGGAGACCCAGTACTTC. It yields the protein CASSLGTRGETQYF.

This clonotype has a handful of counts. The chain recombines TRBV7-9 with TRBJ1-1; D unclear. The length of the CDR3 is 12 residues. Germline values: CDR1 SEHNR, CDR2 FQNEAQ (reference sequence). V shed 2 bases and J shed 7 bases, with 8 bases lying between them. CDR3: CASSLLMSEAFF. The CDR3 DNA reads as TGTGCCAGCAGCTTACTAATGAGTGAAGCTTTCTTT.

The chain has TRBV7-3 and TRBJ2-1, with 9 bases lining up with TRBD1. Germline V gives CDR1 SGHTA, CDR2 FQGTGA. CDR3 length: 14 residues. V lost 3 bases to trimming and J lost 8 bases; unmatched junction nucleotides: 5. CDR3 nucleotide sequence: TGTGCCAGCAGCTTCGGGACAGGGAGGGATGAGCAGTTCTTC. This encodes CASSFGTGRDEQFF.

This clonotype has a handful of counts. The genes are TRBV19 and TRBJ2-4; D is uncertain. CDR3 length: 12 residues. The ends were cut back, 3 bases at V and 5 bases at J, with 5 bases in the middle. Germline loops: CDR1 LNHDA, CDR2 SQIVND (reference sequence). The CDR3 sequence is CASSITENIQYF. CDR3 bases: TGTGCCAGTAGTATCACAGAAAACATTCAGTACTTC.

The chain combines TRBV6-1 with TRBJ2-3, with 11 bases fitting TRBD1. The J segment lost 4 bases and the V segment lost 7 bases, leaving 7 bases of the junction unmatched. Germline CDR1 reads MNHNS; CDR2 reads SASEGT. The CDR3 runs to 15 residues. Written as DNA, the CDR3 is TGTGCCAGCACCCCCGGGACAGGGGGGCCAGATACGCAGTATTTT. Translating it yields CASTPGTGGPDTQYF.

This clonotype was counted ten times or more. The chain joins TRBV27 to TRBJ2-1; TRBD2 agrees at 13 bases. J lost 8 bases, V lost 6 bases, and 1 base had no gene match. The CDR3 totals 13 residues. Germline V CDR1 and CDR2: MNHEY, SMNVEV (reference sequence). In DNA form, the CDR3 reads TGTGCCAGCAGACTAGCGGGAGGGGATGAGCAGTTCTTC. Protein sequence: CASRLAGGDEQFF.